The 6 T cell receptor beta chains in this list originate from one sample, sequenced in a study of CD8 T cells in ankylosing spondylitis. TCRdb used MiXCR to reprocess the 5' RACE reads, holding one entry per CDR3 protein. The data hold 300,000 to 400,000 distinct CDR3 sequences, with roughly 15% observed a single time. The sequenced sample consisted of blood, either unsorted or a sorted T cell fraction (not recorded which). All receptors come from a male donor with ankylosing spondylitis or in good health (not recorded which).

The chain is built from TRBV12-3 or TRBV12-4 and TRBJ2-3; 10 bases align to TRBD2. This CDR3 region has 16 residues. V gave up 3 bases and J gave up 6 bases; unmatched junction bases: 9. The CDR3 coding sequence is TGTGCCAGCAGTTTCTACAGGACTAGCGGCCGGGATACGCAGTATTTT. It is translated as CASSFYRTSGRDTQYF.

The gene calls are TRBV6-1 and TRBJ2-1; a weak D match, TRBD2 (5 bases). The CDR3 extends over 13 amino acids. CDR1 and CDR2 (germline): MNHNS, SASEGT. Trimming pared 7 bases from V and 5 bases from J, leaving 12 bases between. The CDR3 reads CASIMAGDNEQFF. CDR3 nucleotides: TGTGCCAGCATCATGGCGGGCGACAATGAGCAGTTCTTC.

This clonotype was seen a handful of times. The genes are TRBV12-3 or TRBV12-4 and TRBJ2-7; 7 bases fit TRBD1. The CDR3 totals 13 residues. J lost 9 bases, V lost 6 bases, and 11 bases had no gene match. The CDR3 loop is CASSPRTGGSQYF. CDR3 sequence (DNA): TGTGCCAGCAGCCCGAGGACAGGAGGATCGCAGTACTTC.

The rearrangement links TRBV5-1 to TRBJ2-3, with 9 bases identical to TRBD2. The CDR3 spans 16 residues. The junction had 5 bases not matched to a gene; V was cut back by 3 bases and J by 0 bases. Germline CDR1 and CDR2: SGHRS and YFSETQ. The CDR3 protein is CASSWGSGGSTDTQYF. CDR3 DNA sequence: TGCGCCAGCAGCTGGGGGAGCGGGGGGAGCACAGATACGCAGTATTTT.

V usage is TRBV7-6 and J usage is TRBJ2-3; 11 bases map to TRBD2. V gave up 3 bases and J gave up 1 base; unmatched junction bases: 6. The V gene's germline CDR1 is SGHVS and CDR2 FNYEAQ. The CDR3 runs to 17 residues. The CDR3 is CASSFRTSGQRTDTQYF. DNA of the CDR3: TGTGCCAGCAGCTTTCGGACTAGCGGGCAGCGCACAGATACGCAGTATTTT.

This clonotype was detected only a few times. The chain couples TRBV21-1 to TRBJ2-7; TRBD2 reflects the table's D call only, with no check against the DNA. TRBV21-1 is a pseudogene. This CDR3 is 17 amino acids long. The CDR3 protein is CASRRERSSGRGSEQYF. The CDR3 nucleotides read TGTGCCAGCAGGAGAGAGAGATCTAGCGGGAGGGGGTCCGAGCAGTACTTC.